The present entry profiles one TCR beta chain with its context. The antigen remains undetermined. This specimen comes from a study of cytomegalovirus exposure and HLA in healthy donors. Findings and caveats of the study: A further, later analysis showed that HLA-associated TCR beta chains (compared with equally common others) were more clonally expanded.

PCR involved 60 Vbeta and 13 Jbeta primers. Produced via immunoSEQ multiplex PCR; TCRdb's table is partial and in-frame only. The profile shows roughly 82,000 clones, around four fifths of them singletons. Sequencing used PBMCs. This clonotype originated in a woman between 45 and 60 years old in good health and CMV-seropositive.

In DNA form, the CDR3 reads TGTGCCAGCAGCGTAGGGGAGGGGGGGGAGACCCAGTACTTC. Translated, it gives CASSVGEGGETQYF. The V and J genes are TRBV9 and TRBJ2-5; a possible D gene is TRBD2 (7 bases). Looked up from germline, CDR1 is SGDLS and CDR2 is YYNGEE. The length of the CDR3 is 14 residues. The V gene lost 0 bases and the J gene lost 5 bases, with 11 bases spanning the gap.